This T cell receptor (beta chain) was sequenced during a study of T cell repertoires in cytomegalovirus infection. Study-wide background: CMV infection and matching HLA type were both indicated by public TCR beta signatures.

TCRdb re-derived calls from the reads in MiXCR, one entry per CDR3 protein. The data show 350,000 to 550,000 distinct CDR3 sequences, with 31% seen just once and about 13% held by the top ten. Study-level results: CMV-specific TCR beta clonotypes restricted by HLA-C were the ones dominating the ex vivo response.

The CDR3 contains 17 residues. Trimming took off 3 bases at V and 0 bases at J, with 17 bases between the two ends. Germline values: CDR1 SGHTA, CDR2 FQGNSA. This clonotype showed up many times. Its target is not known. V and J are TRBV7-2 and TRBJ1-1; D may be TRBD1 (6 bases). The TCR comes from a human donor in good health (CMV status not recorded). Some clones in this sample may be carry-over from other donors' samples. Material: PBMCs. The chain's CDR3 is CASSFPRSGAMNTEAFF. CDR3 DNA sequence: TGTGCCAGCAGCTTCCCCAGGTCAGGGGCCATGAACACTGAAGCTTTCTTT.